This T cell receptor (beta chain) was retrieved from a study of identical twins. Findings of the study overall: Weaker excess twin sharing was seen among beta out-of-frame sequences. Insertion counts were lower in abundant cord blood beta clonotypes, a trend that memory repertoires did not show.

In every case, the donor was a healthy Caucasian. Using its own MiXCR run on the 5' RACE reads, TCRdb lists one record per CDR3 protein. The sample lists 450,000 to 650,000 distinct CDR3 sequences, nearly 15% occurring once. V was clipped by 4 bases and J by 0 bases, with 7 bases between them. CDR1 SEHNR and CDR2 FQNEAQ come from the germline V gene (reference sequence). This CDR3 has 14 amino acids. This clonotype was found many times. As yet, its antigen is unknown. The sample was also linked to a second study, of yellow fever vaccine responses in identical twins.

The chain couples TRBV7-9 to TRBJ2-1, with a possible D match to TRBD2 (5 bases). The receptor's source is a woman aged 18-29 years in good health. Material: CD4+ T cells sorted from blood. The CDR3, as DNA: TGTGCCAGCAGCTCTACTAGCTCCTACAATGAGCAGTTCTTC. Encoded protein: CASSSTSSYNEQFF. Complete variable domain (other parts from reference TRBV7-9 and TRBJ2-1): DTGVSQNPRHKITKRGQNVTFRCDPISEHNRLYWYRQTLGQGPEFLTYFQNEAQLEKSRLLSDRFSAERPKGSFSTLEIQRTEQGDSAMYLCASSSTSSYNEQFFGPGTRLTVL.